These 30 T cell receptor beta chains share one sample of origin, sequenced in a study of blood T cell repertoires in COVID-19. TCRdb's table, derived via immunoSEQ multiplex PCR, lists solely in-frame clones and lacks some. The table has about 180,000 clones, around 88% seen once. Sequences were obtained from PBMCs or T cells enriched from blood (not recorded which). Every receptor here comes from a woman aged 25 to 39 who had recovered from COVID-19.

J is TRBJ1-1 and V is TRBV7-2; 10 bases are shared with TRBD1. Germline V CDR1 and CDR2: SGHTA, FQGNSA. V trimming: 3 bases; J trimming: 4 bases; junction bases outside the gene matches: 2. The CDR3 contains 14 residues. The CDR3 bases are TGTGCCAGCAGCTTTGGACAGGGGGTCACTGAAGCTTTCTTT. Its protein is CASSFGQGVTEAFF.

This chain uses TRBV18 with TRBJ2-7; D might be TRBD1 (6 bases). The CDR3 consists of 13 residues. CDR1 KGHSH and CDR2 LQKENI come from the germline V gene. Trimming removed 4 bases at V and 3 bases at J, with 10 bases between. CDR3 bases: TGTGCCAGCTCACTGCGGACAGTCTACGAGCAGTACTTC. Translation gives CASSLRTVYEQYF.

The rearrangement links TRBV5-6 to TRBJ1-1; 12 bases match TRBD1. Unmatched junction bases numbered 8, after V lost 4 bases and J lost 4 bases. The germline CDR1 and CDR2 sequences are SGHDT and YYEEEE. The length of the CDR3 is 16 residues. The CDR3 nucleotides read TGTGCCAGCAGCCCCGGGACAGGGGGCTTCGGCACTGAAGCTTTCTTT. Residues: CASSPGTGGFGTEAFF. The complete variable domain, with remaining parts taken from reference TRBV5-6 and TRBJ1-1, reads DAGVTQSPTHLIKTRGQQVTLRCSPKSGHDTVSWYQQALGQGPQFIFQYYEEEERQRGNFPDRFSGHQFPNYSSELNVNALLLGDSALYLCASSPGTGGFGTEAFFGQGTRLTVV.

This chain uses TRBV5-8 with TRBJ2-2; 7 bases are a match to TRBD2. V lost 5 bases and J lost 4; bases outside the gene matches: 11. Germline assignment: CDR1 SGHTS and CDR2 YDEGEE. The CDR3 totals 16 residues. CDR3 region: CASRGELAKGTGELFF. CDR3 nucleotides: TGTGCCAGCAGGGGAGAACTAGCGAAAGGCACCGGGGAGCTGTTTTTT.

This clone has just one count. The chain carries TRBV7-8 and TRBJ2-6; D perhaps matches TRBD2 (6 bases). The V end lost 5 bases, the J end lost 3 bases, and 17 bases lay between the germline ends. This CDR3 has 17 amino acids. Germline V gives CDR1 SGHVS, CDR2 FQNEAQ. CDR3 in amino acids: CASSPGPRRVGANVLTF. Written as DNA, the CDR3 is TGTGCCAGCAGCCCGGGACCTAGGAGGGTTGGGGCCAACGTCCTGACTTTC.

This clone was counted only a few times. J is TRBJ1-2 and V is TRBV18, with 8 nucleotides matching TRBD1. The CDR3 runs 14 residues. V lost 3 bases to trimming and J lost 3 bases; unmatched junction nucleotides: 3. Germline V gene sequence: CDR1 KGHSH, CDR2 LQKENI. The CDR3 DNA reads as TGTGCCAGCTCACCTGGACAGGGTGACTATGGCTACACCTTC. The encoded protein is CASSPGQGDYGYTF.

The V call is TRBV5-5, the J call TRBJ1-2; TRBD1 matches 7 bases. Germline CDR1 reads SGHKS; CDR2 reads YYEKEE (reference sequence). With V trimmed by 3 bases and J by 2 bases, 4 bases remained unmatched. This CDR3 contains 14 residues. CDR3 coding DNA: TGTGCCAGCAGCTACATACAGGGGAACTATGGCTACACCTTC. Encoded protein: CASSYIQGNYGYTF.

V usage is TRBV28 and J usage is TRBJ2-2; 7 bases agree with TRBD1. The CDR3 runs to 15 residues. Per germline, CDR1 MDHEN and CDR2 SYDVKM. V shed 2 bases and J 5 bases; nucleotides not matched to a gene: 5. CDR3 bases: TGTGCCAGCAGTTTAGCGGCAGGGGGAACCGGGGAGCTGTTTTTT. Its protein is CASSLAAGGTGELFF.

The V gene is TRBV5-1, the J gene TRBJ2-1, with TRBD2 identical over 7 bases. There are 17 residues in the CDR3. Trimming at V came to 0 bases and at J to 8 bases, leaving 14 bases not matched to a gene. Germline CDR1 is SGHRS and CDR2 is YFSETQ. As DNA, the CDR3 is TGCGCCAGCAGCTTGGTAATCGCGGGAGAGTTTTTCGATGAGCAGTTCTTC. It yields the protein CASSLVIAGEFFDEQFF. Looking up the rest from reference TRBV5-1 and TRBJ2-1 gives the full variable domain: KAGVTQTPRYLIKTRGQQVTLSCSPISGHRSVSWYQQTPGQGLQFLFEYFSETQRNKGNFPGRFSGRQFSNSRSEMNVSTLELGDSALYLCASSLVIAGEFFDEQFFGPGTRLTVL.

This sequence joins TRBV7-7 and TRBJ2-1; D is uncertain. V was pared by 5 bases and J by 10 bases, with 15 bases between. CDR3 length: 13 residues. Germline CDR1 is SSHAT and CDR2 is FNYEAQ (reference sequence). Here the CDR3 DNA reads TGTGCCAGCAGCCTCGGCGCTGGAGCCGAGCAGTTCTTC. It codes for CASSLGAGAEQFF.

This chain uses TRBV6-5 with TRBJ2-2; perhaps TRBD1 as D (5 bases). Germline assignment: CDR1 MNHEY and CDR2 SVGAGI. V lost 6 bases, J lost 5 bases, and 13 bases lay in between. This CDR3 comprises 14 residues. This CDR3 reads CASRQPRDTGELFF. CDR3 nucleotide sequence: TGTGCCAGCAGACAACCCAGGGATACCGGGGAGCTGTTTTTT.

This clone was counted once. The chain recombines TRBV5-4 with TRBJ2-2; D perhaps matches TRBD2 (5 bases). The V gene's germline CDR1 is SGHNT and CDR2 YYREEE (reference sequence). V dropped 0 bases and J dropped 1 base, with 13 bases sitting between them. There are 17 residues in the CDR3. DNA of the CDR3: TGTGCCAGCAGCTTGGGGAGAAGCGGTAGGAACACCGGGGAGCTGTTTTTT. Translating gives CASSLGRSGRNTGELFF.

V is TRBV23-1 and J is TRBJ2-7; TRBD1 agrees at 9 bases. TRBV23-1 is designated an ORF whose function remains uncertain. V trimming: 2 bases; J trimming: 3 bases; junction bases outside the gene matches: 11. This CDR3 has 17 residues. CDR3 sequence: CASSQGPGQGLCYEQYF. CDR3 DNA sequence: TGCGCCAGCAGTCAAGGCCCGGGACAGGGACTTTGCTACGAGCAGTACTTC.

The V and J genes are TRBV11-2 and TRBJ2-1; maybe TRBD1 (5 bases). CDR3 length: 15 residues. Germline CDR1 is SGHAT and CDR2 is FQNNGV. V lost 4 bases and J lost 4, with 14 bases in between. The CDR3 bases are TGTGCCAGCAGCTCCCGGACAAGATTTTACAATGAGCAGTTCTTC. This codes for CASSSRTRFYNEQFF.

J is TRBJ2-3 and V is TRBV28; TRBD2 matches at 10 bases. This CDR3 is 16 amino acids long. Germline CDR1 is MDHEN and CDR2 is SYDVKM. The V gene end was trimmed by 9 bases and the J gene end by 5 bases; junction bases not matched to a gene: 14. The CDR3 reads CASTFRGSGRRDTQYF. DNA of the CDR3: TGTGCCAGTACTTTCAGGGGTAGCGGGAGGCGAGATACGCAGTATTTT. Full variable domain (rest looked up from reference TRBV28 and TRBJ2-3): DVKVTQSSRYLVKRTGEKVFLECVQDMDHENMFWYRQDPGLGLRLIYFSYDVKMKEKGDIPEGYSVSREKKERFSLILESASTNQTSMYLCASTFRGSGRRDTQYFGPGTRLTVL.

V is TRBV11-2 and J is TRBJ1-1; TRBD1 is a possible D gene (6 bases). Trimming removed 1 base at V and 0 bases at J, with 12 bases between. The germline CDR1 and CDR2 sequences are SGHAT and FQNNGV. This CDR3 is 16 amino acids long. CDR3 amino acids: CASSLGQVDMNTEAFF. The CDR3 DNA is TGTGCCAGCAGCTTAGGACAGGTCGATATGAACACTGAAGCTTTCTTT.

The sample holds a few counts of this clone. The chain combines TRBV21-1 with TRBJ2-7; the table assigns TRBD2, which was not confirmed against the DNA. TRBV21-1 corresponds to a pseudogene. This CDR3 contains 17 residues. The CDR3 nucleotides are TGTGCCAGCAGGCTCGGACTAGCGGGAGCCCTGACCTGCGAGCAGTACTTC. Translated, it gives CASRLGLAGALTCEQYF.

The rearrangement joins TRBV6-6 to TRBJ2-7; 7 bases line up with TRBD1. Germline V CDR1 and CDR2: MNHNY, SVGAGI (reference sequence). This CDR3 is 15 amino acids long. V lost 6 bases to trimming and J lost 0 bases; unmatched junction nucleotides: 8. The CDR3: CASSQPGQTSYEQYF. The CDR3 region has the DNA TGTGCCAGCAGCCAACCGGGACAGACCTCCTACGAGCAGTACTTC.

This clone is a singleton in its sample. The V gene is TRBV28, the J gene TRBJ2-1, with 12 positions matching TRBD2. V trimming: 3 bases; J trimming: 6 bases; junction bases outside the gene matches: 6. The CDR3 is 16 amino acids. Germline V CDR1 and CDR2: MDHEN, SYDVKM. This chain's CDR3 is CASSFPTSGSFNEQFF. The CDR3 DNA follows: TGTGCCAGCAGTTTCCCGACTAGCGGGAGTTTCAATGAGCAGTTCTTC. The full variable domain, with the rest looked up from reference TRBV28 and TRBJ2-1, is DVKVTQSSRYLVKRTGEKVFLECVQDMDHENMFWYRQDPGLGLRLIYFSYDVKMKEKGDIPEGYSVSREKKERFSLILESASTNQTSMYLCASSFPTSGSFNEQFFGPGTRLTVL.

V and J are TRBV6-5 and TRBJ2-1; 7 bases map to TRBD1. The length of the CDR3 is 13 residues. Germline V gene data show CDR1 as MNHEY and CDR2 as SVGAGI. The trim removed 5 bases at V and 5 bases at J, leaving 3 bases unmatched. Here the CDR3 reads CASSQTGDNEQFF. The DNA of the CDR3 is TGTGCCAGCAGTCAAACAGGGGACAATGAGCAGTTCTTC.

This clone turned up a few times. V gene TRBV28 combines with J gene TRBJ1-1; TRBD1 agrees at 8 bases. This CDR3 is 15 amino acids long. Germline CDR1 and CDR2: MDHEN and SYDVKM. The V segment lost 6 bases and the J segment 2 bases; nucleotides outside the gene matches: 8. The CDR3 region is CASSQQGGHNTEAFF. For the CDR3, the DNA is TGTGCCAGCAGCCAACAGGGGGGCCATAACACTGAAGCTTTCTTT.

This chain links TRBV7-8 with TRBJ2-4; D is possibly TRBD1 (6 bases). V was trimmed by 3 bases and J by 6 bases, leaving 18 bases between them. Germline V gene lookup returns CDR1 SGHVS and CDR2 FQNEAQ. This CDR3 has 16 residues. CDR3 loop: CASSFLEDRFGNIQYF. The CDR3 nucleotides are TGTGCCAGCAGCTTTTTGGAAGACAGGTTCGGAAACATTCAGTACTTC.

The chain combines TRBV5-4 with TRBJ2-5, with 12 bases aligning to TRBD1. The V segment lost 3 bases and the J segment 5 bases; nucleotides outside the gene matches: 8. The germline V gene has CDR1 SGHNT and CDR2 YYREEE (reference sequence). CDR3 length equals 16 residues. The CDR3 sequence is CASSSYRDRGRETQYF. Here the CDR3 DNA reads TGTGCCAGCAGCTCATACCGGGACAGGGGGCGGGAGACCCAGTACTTC.

This chain uses TRBV20-1 with TRBJ2-5, with TRBD1 identical over 7 bases. With 8 bases clipped from V and 5 bases from J, the junction kept 5 bases outside the gene matches. The germline V gene has CDR1 DFQATT and CDR2 SNEGSKA (reference sequence). CDR3 length: 11 residues. The CDR3 protein is CSTGQRETQYF. CDR3 sequence (DNA): TGCAGTACGGGACAGCGGGAGACCCAGTACTTC.

The chain employs TRBV7-9 and TRBJ2-3; a weak D match, TRBD1 (6 bases). Trimming removed 6 bases from V and 6 bases from J, with 10 bases in between. Germline CDR1 SEHNR, CDR2 FQNEAQ (reference sequence). The CDR3 has 12 amino acids. The CDR3 protein is CASRRQGDTQYF. CDR3 nucleotides: TGTGCCAGCAGACGGCAGGGGGATACGCAGTATTTT.

V gene TRBV11-2 combines with J gene TRBJ1-1; D may be TRBD1 (5 bases). The CDR3 runs to 16 residues. Looked up from germline, CDR1 is SGHAT and CDR2 is FQNNGV. The V gene lost 3 bases and the J gene lost 4 bases, with 18 bases spanning the gap. The CDR3 reads CASSFWAGRSSTEAFF. CDR3 bases: TGTGCCAGCAGCTTTTGGGCAGGGAGGTCGAGCACTGAAGCTTTCTTT.

The chain is built from TRBV7-9 and TRBJ1-1, with D unresolved. The CDR3 has 14 residues. From germline, CDR1 is SEHNR and CDR2 FQNEAQ (reference sequence). Trimming took 1 base from V and 2 from J, leaving 8 bases between them. For the CDR3, the DNA is TGTGCCAGCAGCTTAGTTGGAGGTAACACTGAAGCTTTCTTT. Translation gives CASSLVGGNTEAFF.

The gene calls are TRBV28 and TRBJ1-6, with 8 positions matching TRBD1. J lost 9 bases, V lost 7 bases, and 2 bases had no gene match. Germline V lookup: CDR1 MDHEN, CDR2 SYDVKM. This CDR3 region has 12 residues. This chain's CDR3 is CASTGGLSPLHF. CDR3 sequence (DNA): TGTGCCAGCACAGGGGGCCTTTCACCCCTCCACTTT. Complete variable domain (other parts from reference TRBV28 and TRBJ1-6): DVKVTQSSRYLVKRTGEKVFLECVQDMDHENMFWYRQDPGLGLRLIYFSYDVKMKEKGDIPEGYSVSREKKERFSLILESASTNQTSMYLCASTGGLSPLHFGNGTRLTVT.

The chain employs TRBV28 and TRBJ2-3, with a weak D call TRBD2 (6 bases). Germline loops: CDR1 MDHEN, CDR2 SYDVKM. The CDR3 is 15 residues long. The V gene lost 2 bases and the J gene lost 0 bases, with 9 bases spanning the gap. The CDR3 nucleotides are TGTGCCAGCAGTTTACTAGCGTTCAGCACAGATACGCAGTATTTT. Protein sequence: CASSLLAFSTDTQYF.

J is TRBJ1-1 and V is TRBV19, with TRBD1 identical over 10 bases. After removal of 7 bases from V and 3 bases from J, the junction contained 8 bases not matched to a gene. Germline CDR1 LNHDA, CDR2 SQIVND (reference sequence). The CDR3 length is 15 residues. CDR3 loop: CASTEWDRGHTEAFF. The CDR3 DNA reads as TGTGCCAGTACGGAGTGGGACAGGGGTCACACTGAAGCTTTCTTT.